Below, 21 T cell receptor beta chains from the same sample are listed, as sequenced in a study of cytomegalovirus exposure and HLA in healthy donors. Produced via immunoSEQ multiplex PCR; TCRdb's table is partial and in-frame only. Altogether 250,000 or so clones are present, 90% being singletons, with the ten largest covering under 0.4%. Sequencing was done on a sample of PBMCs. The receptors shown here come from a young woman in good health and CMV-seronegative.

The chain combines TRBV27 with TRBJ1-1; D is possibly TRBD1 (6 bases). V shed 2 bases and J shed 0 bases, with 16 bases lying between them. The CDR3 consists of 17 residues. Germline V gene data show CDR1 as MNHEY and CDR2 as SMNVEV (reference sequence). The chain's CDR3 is CASSLQGRSSLNTEAFF. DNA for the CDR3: TGTGCCAGCAGTTTACAGGGGCGATCCAGCTTGAACACTGAAGCTTTCTTT.

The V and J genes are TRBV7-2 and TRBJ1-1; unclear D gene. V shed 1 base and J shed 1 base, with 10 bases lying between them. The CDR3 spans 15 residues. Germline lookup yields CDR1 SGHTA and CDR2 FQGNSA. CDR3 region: CASSLVGSKNTEAFF. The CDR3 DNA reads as TGTGCCAGCAGCTTAGTTGGTAGCAAGAACACTGAAGCTTTCTTT.

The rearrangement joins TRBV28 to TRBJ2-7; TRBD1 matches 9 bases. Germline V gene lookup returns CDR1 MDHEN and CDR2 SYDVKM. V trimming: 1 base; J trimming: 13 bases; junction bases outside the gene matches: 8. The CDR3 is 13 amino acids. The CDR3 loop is CASSLFRTGDNYF. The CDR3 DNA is TGTGCCAGCAGTTTATTCCGGACAGGGGATAACTACTTC.

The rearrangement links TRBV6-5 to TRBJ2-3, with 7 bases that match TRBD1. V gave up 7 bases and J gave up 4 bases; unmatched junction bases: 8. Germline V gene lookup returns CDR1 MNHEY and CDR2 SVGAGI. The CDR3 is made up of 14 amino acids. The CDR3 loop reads CASKYQGVADTQYF. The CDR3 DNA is TGTGCCAGCAAATACCAGGGGGTAGCAGATACGCAGTATTTT.

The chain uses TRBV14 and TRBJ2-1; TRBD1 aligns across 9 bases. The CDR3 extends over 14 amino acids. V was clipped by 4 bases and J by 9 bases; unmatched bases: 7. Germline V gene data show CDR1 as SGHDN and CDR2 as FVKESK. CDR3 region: CASSPWTGDGEQFF. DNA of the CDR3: TGTGCCAGCAGCCCCTGGACAGGGGACGGTGAGCAGTTCTTC.

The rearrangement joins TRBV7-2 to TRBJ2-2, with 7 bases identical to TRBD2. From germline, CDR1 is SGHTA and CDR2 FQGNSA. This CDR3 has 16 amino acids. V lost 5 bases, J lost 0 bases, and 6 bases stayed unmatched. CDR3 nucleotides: TGTGCCAGCAGCCCGCGGGGGTCGTCGAACACCGGGGAGCTGTTTTTT. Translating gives CASSPRGSSNTGELFF.

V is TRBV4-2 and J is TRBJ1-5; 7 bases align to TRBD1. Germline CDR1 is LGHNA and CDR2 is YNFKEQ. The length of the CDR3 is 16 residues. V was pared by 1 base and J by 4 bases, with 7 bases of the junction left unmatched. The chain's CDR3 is CASSQGLGQINQPQHF. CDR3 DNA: TGTGCCAGCAGCCAAGGACTGGGACAGATTAATCAGCCCCAGCATTTT.

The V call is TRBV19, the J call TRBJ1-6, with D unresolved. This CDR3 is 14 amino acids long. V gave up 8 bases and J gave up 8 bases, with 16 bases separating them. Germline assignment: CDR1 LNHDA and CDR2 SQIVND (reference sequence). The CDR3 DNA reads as TGTGCCAGTTCGAGGAGGCATTTCGATTCACCCCTCCACTTT. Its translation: CASSRRHFDSPLHF.

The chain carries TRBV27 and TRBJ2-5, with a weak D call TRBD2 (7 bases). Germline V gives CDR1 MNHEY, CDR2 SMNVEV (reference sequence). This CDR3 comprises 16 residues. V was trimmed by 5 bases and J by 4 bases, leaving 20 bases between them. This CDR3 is CASSPPRGGGVETQYF. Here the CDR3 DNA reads TGTGCCAGCAGTCCCCCCCGCGGGGGCGGAGTAGAGACCCAGTACTTC.

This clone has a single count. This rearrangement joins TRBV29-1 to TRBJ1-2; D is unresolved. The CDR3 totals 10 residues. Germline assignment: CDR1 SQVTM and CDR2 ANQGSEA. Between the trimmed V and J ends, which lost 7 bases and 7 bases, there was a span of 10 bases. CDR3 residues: CSALSSGYTF. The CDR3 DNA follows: TGCAGCGCCTTGAGTAGTGGCTACACCTTC.

The CDR3 DNA reads TGTGCCTGGAGGGCCACCGACAGGATCTATGGCTACACCTTC. As protein: CAWRATDRIYGYTF. The chain recombines TRBV30 with TRBJ1-2; TRBD1 is a possible D gene (6 bases). The V end lost 3 bases, the J end lost 4 bases, and 15 bases lay between the germline ends. This CDR3 has 14 residues. Germline V lookup: CDR1 GTSNPN, CDR2 SVGIG (reference sequence).

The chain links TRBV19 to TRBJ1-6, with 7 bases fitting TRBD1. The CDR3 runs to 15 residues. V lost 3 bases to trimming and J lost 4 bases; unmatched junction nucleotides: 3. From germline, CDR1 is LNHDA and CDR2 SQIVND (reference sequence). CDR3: CASSIDRDYNSPLHF. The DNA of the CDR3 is TGTGCCAGTAGTATCGACAGGGATTATAATTCACCCCTCCACTTT.

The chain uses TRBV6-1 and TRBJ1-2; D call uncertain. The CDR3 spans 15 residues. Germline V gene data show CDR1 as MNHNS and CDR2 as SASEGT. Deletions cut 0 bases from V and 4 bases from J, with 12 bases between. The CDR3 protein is CASSEADWQFYGYTF. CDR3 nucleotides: TGTGCCAGCAGTGAAGCTGACTGGCAGTTCTATGGCTACACCTTC.

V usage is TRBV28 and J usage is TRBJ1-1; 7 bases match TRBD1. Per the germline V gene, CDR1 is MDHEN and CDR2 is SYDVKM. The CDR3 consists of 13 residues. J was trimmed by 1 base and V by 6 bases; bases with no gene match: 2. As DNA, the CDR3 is TGTGCCAGCAGGAGACAGGGGAACACTGAAGCTTTCTTT. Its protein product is CASRRQGNTEAFF. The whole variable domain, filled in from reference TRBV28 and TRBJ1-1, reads DVKVTQSSRYLVKRTGEKVFLECVQDMDHENMFWYRQDPGLGLRLIYFSYDVKMKEKGDIPEGYSVSREKKERFSLILESASTNQTSMYLCASRRQGNTEAFFGQGTRLTVV.

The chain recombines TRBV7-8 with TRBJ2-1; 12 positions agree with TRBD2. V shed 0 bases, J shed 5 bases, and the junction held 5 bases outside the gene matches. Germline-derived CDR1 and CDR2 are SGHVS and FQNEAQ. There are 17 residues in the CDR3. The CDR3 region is CASSLALAGGVNNEQFF. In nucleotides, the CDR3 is TGTGCCAGCAGCTTAGCACTAGCGGGGGGCGTTAACAATGAGCAGTTCTTC.

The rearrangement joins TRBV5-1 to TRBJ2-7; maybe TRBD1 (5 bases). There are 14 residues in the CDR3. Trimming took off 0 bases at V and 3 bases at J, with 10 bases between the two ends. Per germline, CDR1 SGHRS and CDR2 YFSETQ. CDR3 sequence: CASSLEAGNYEQYF. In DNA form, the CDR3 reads TGCGCCAGCAGCTTGGAGGCAGGGAACTACGAGCAGTACTTC.

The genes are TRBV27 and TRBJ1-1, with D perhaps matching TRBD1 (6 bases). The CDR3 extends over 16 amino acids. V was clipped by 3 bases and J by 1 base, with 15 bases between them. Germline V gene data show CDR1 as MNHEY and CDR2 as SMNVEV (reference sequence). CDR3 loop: CASSFLQGPSNTEAFF. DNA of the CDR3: TGTGCCAGCAGTTTCTTACAGGGCCCTTCGAACACTGAAGCTTTCTTT.

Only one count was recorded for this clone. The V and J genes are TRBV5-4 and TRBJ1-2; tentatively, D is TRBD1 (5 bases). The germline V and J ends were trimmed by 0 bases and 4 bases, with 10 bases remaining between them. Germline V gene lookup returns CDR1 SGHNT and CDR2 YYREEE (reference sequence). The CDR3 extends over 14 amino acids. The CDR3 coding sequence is TGTGCCAGCAGCTTGGCTGGGGCCGGCTATGGCTACACCTTC. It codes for CASSLAGAGYGYTF.

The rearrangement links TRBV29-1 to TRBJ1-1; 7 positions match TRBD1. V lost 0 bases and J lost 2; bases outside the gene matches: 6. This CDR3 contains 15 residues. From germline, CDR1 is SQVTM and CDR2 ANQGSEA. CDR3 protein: CSVEDWAGGNTEAFF. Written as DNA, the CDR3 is TGCAGCGTTGAAGATTGGGCAGGGGGAAACACTGAAGCTTTCTTT.

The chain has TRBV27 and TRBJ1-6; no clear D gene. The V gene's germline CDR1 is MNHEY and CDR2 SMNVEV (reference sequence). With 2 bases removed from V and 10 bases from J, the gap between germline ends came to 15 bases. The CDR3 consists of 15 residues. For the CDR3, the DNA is TGTGCCAGCAGTTTAGGAGTGGGTATTGGATCACCCCTCCACTTT. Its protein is CASSLGVGIGSPLHF.

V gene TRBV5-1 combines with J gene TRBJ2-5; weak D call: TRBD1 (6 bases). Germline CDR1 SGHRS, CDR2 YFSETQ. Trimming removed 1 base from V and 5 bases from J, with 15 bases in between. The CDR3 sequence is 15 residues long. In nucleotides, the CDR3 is TGCGCCAGCAGCTTGAACGGACAGTCGGGGGAGACCCAGTACTTC. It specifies CASSLNGQSGETQYF. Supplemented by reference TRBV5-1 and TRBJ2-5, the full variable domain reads KAGVTQTPRYLIKTRGQQVTLSCSPISGHRSVSWYQQTPGQGLQFLFEYFSETQRNKGNFPGRFSGRQFSNSRSEMNVSTLELGDSALYLCASSLNGQSGETQYFGPGTRLLVL.